A selection of T cell receptor beta chains follows, all from one sample in a study of blood T cells in healthy people across ages. TCRdb processed the 5' RACE reads anew with MiXCR; each CDR3 protein has one entry. The sample has some 1.6 million distinct CDR3 sequences, about 32% seen once; the top ten hold 11%. Sequenced sample: blood. All receptors come from a woman in her 30s in good health. Each CDR3 is given with its conserved first and last residue. D genes are given only for firm matches. Where a row states a size, it is once, few, many or the class of an expanded clone; other rows omit it.

v_gene	abundance	d_gene	j_gene	CDR3nt	CDR3aa
TRBV2	-	-	TRBJ2-7	TGTGCCAGCAGTGAAGCAGCAGGAATGGGCGAAGGCGAGCAGTACTTC	CASSEAAGMGEGEQYF
TRBV20-1	few	TRBD2	TRBJ2-1	TGCAGTGCTAGAGATGGGAGGGGCTACAATGAGCAGTTCTTC	CSARDGRGYNEQFF
TRBV20-1	-	TRBD2	TRBJ2-3	TGCAGTGCCAGAGGGGAGGGAACCACAGATACGCAGTATTTT	CSARGEGTTDTQYF
TRBV15	few	-	TRBJ1-2	TGTGCCACCAGCAGGGGCGGTGGCTACACCTTC	CATSRGGGYTF
TRBV27	-	-	TRBJ1-1	TGTGCCAGCAGCAACAGACAGAACACTGAAGCTTTCTTT	CASSNRQNTEAFF
TRBV5-6	-	-	TRBJ1-5	TGTGCCAGCAGCATCGGGGGGGTAAGCAATCAGCCCCAGCATTTT	CASSIGGVSNQPQHF
TRBV5-1	few	TRBD1	TRBJ1-5	TGCGCCAGCAGCTGGGGGACAGGGGTCAATCAGCCCCAGCATTTT	CASSWGTGVNQPQHF
TRBV4-1	-	-	TRBJ2-3	TGCGCCAGCAGCCCCGGCCTGGGGATGAGCACAGATACGCAGTATTTT	CASSPGLGMSTDTQYF
TRBV7-9	-	TRBD2	TRBJ2-1	TGTGCCAGCAGCTTAGATCTGGGACTAGCGGGCTACAATGAGCAGTTCTTC	CASSLDLGLAGYNEQFF
TRBV28	few	TRBD1	TRBJ2-3	TGTGCCAGCAGTCTGGAGTGGGGACAGTACACAGATACGCAGTATTTT	CASSLEWGQYTDTQYF
TRBV6-1	few	-	TRBJ2-1	TGTGCCAGCAGTGAAGTCTCATTCTCCGGGGATGAGCAGTTCTTC	CASSEVSFSGDEQFF
TRBV15	-	TRBD2	TRBJ2-5	TGTGCCACCAGCAAAACCCGCGGGGGAGGAGAGACCCAGTACTTC	CATSKTRGGGETQYF
TRBV6-1	-	-	TRBJ1-2	TGTGCCAGCAGTGAATCTGGGGGAGGTGGCTACACCTTC	CASSESGGGGYTF
TRBV28	-	-	TRBJ2-3	TGTGCCAGCAGTTTACATTGGGAGGATACGCAGTATTTT	CASSLHWEDTQYF
TRBV6-1	-	TRBD1	TRBJ1-2	TGTGCCAGCAGGGCCGTTCTCAACAGGGGCGAAGTCCTTAACTATGGCTACACCTTC	CASRAVLNRGEVLNYGYTF
TRBV25-1	-	-	TRBJ2-1	TGTGCCAGCGGTACCTCATACAATGAGCAGTTCTTC	CASGTSYNEQFF
TRBV20-1	-	-	TRBJ1-5	TGCAGTGCTAATAGACAGACAAATCAGCCCCAGCATTTT	CSANRQTNQPQHF
TRBV5-1	few	-	TRBJ1-5	TGCGCCAGCAGCTTAAGAGGGGAGAGCAATCAGCCCCAGCATTTT	CASSLRGESNQPQHF
TRBV30	-	TRBD2	TRBJ2-7	TGTGCCTGGAGTAGAGCTGCGGGGGGTTACGAGCAGTACTTC	CAWSRAAGGYEQYF
TRBV29-1	-	-	TRBJ2-2	TGCAGCGGCAGGGCCGCCGGGGAGCTGTTTTTT	CSGRAAGELFF
TRBV30	-	-	TRBJ2-7	TGTGCCTGGTCGCCGGGACAAGCCTACGAGCAGTACTTC	CAWSPGQAYEQYF
TRBV20-1	few	TRBD2	TRBJ2-3	TGCAGTGCTAGGGTCGGGGGGGCCTCGAAAGATACGCAGTATTTT	CSARVGGASKDTQYF
TRBV12-3/TRBV12-4	-	TRBD1	TRBJ2-3	TGTGCCGGCAGGGGGAAAGACAGGGGGCTACGTTGGGCGTTCACAGATACGCAGTATTTT	CAGRGKDRGLRWAFTDTQYF
TRBV4-1	-	-	TRBJ1-1	TGCGCCAGCAGCCAAGATATAGGACACACGAACACTGAAGCTTTCTTT	CASSQDIGHTNTEAFF
TRBV20-1	many	TRBD2	TRBJ2-7	TGCAGTGCTAGATCCCGGACTAGCGGGAACTACGAGCAGTACTTC	CSARSRTSGNYEQYF
TRBV20-1	-	TRBD1	TRBJ1-1	TGCAGTGCGACAGCGACAGGGCGCAACACTGAAGCTTTCTTT	CSATATGRNTEAFF
TRBV25-1	-	-	TRBJ1-5	TGTGCCAGCAGTGGGTCAGGCGACGGCAATCAGCCCCAGCATTTT	CASSGSGDGNQPQHF
TRBV4-1	-	TRBD2	TRBJ2-7	TGCGCCAGCAGCCCTAGCGGGGGGCCGGTCGAGCAGTACTTC	CASSPSGGPVEQYF
TRBV7-2	many	-	TRBJ2-7	TGTGCCAGCACCAAGCGCGGGGTCTACGAGCAGTACTTC	CASTKRGVYEQYF
TRBV5-1	few	TRBD2	TRBJ2-7	TGCGCCAGCAGCACGACTAGCGGGGGAAACTACGAGCAGTACTTC	CASSTTSGGNYEQYF
TRBV20-1	-	TRBD2	TRBJ2-3	TGCAGTGCCGCGGGGGGGCTAGTCACAGATACGCAGTATTTT	CSAAGGLVTDTQYF
TRBV5-1	few	TRBD2	TRBJ2-1	TGCGCCAGCAGCAAAGAACTAGCGGGAGATAATGAGCAGTTCTTC	CASSKELAGDNEQFF